This T cell receptor (beta chain) was sequenced for a study of blood T cell repertoires in COVID-19. Background on the study: The cDNA or gDNA used as material had been derived from T cells, B-cell-depleted T cells, or PBMCs.

In the authors' methods: For nucleated cells, counts were estimated from reference gene primer amplification. Measured with immunoSEQ multiplex PCR; TCRdb has only the in-frame clones, and not every one. V, J and clone size derive from that table, while D and trimming were established from the DNA sequence. Of about 54,000 clones in the sample, about 85% were seen once. The origin of this receptor is a man in his forties with active COVID-19. Sample: peripheral blood.

Written as DNA, the CDR3 is TGCGCCAGCATAGGACTAGCGGACAATGAGCAGTTCTTC. It specifies CASIGLADNEQFF. The chain combines TRBV10-1 with TRBJ2-1; 10 bases agree with TRBD2. Trimming removed 7 bases from V and 5 bases from J; junction bases left unmatched: 2. The CDR3 is made up of 13 amino acids. In germline, CDR1 is WNHNN, CDR2 SYGVQD (reference sequence).